A single sample is the source of the 31 T cell receptor beta chains below, sequenced in a study of cytomegalovirus exposure and HLA in healthy donors. It was with 60 Vbeta and 13 Jbeta primers that the PCR ran. Clones were read by immunoSEQ multiplex PCR, and TCRdb kept only the in-frame ones, dropping some. The table has tens of thousands of clones, roughly 73% seen once. Source material: PBMCs. The receptors were sampled from a male donor in good health and CMV-seropositive.

V gene TRBV7-9 combines with J gene TRBJ2-3, with 8 bases fitting TRBD2. From germline, CDR1 is SEHNR and CDR2 FQNEAQ (reference sequence). Trimming took 5 bases from V and 2 from J; bases not matched to a gene: 12. The CDR3 spans 17 residues. DNA of the CDR3: TGTGCCAGCAGCCGGAAGGGTGGAGCGGGGGCCACAGATACGCAGTATTTT. The encoded protein is CASSRKGGAGATDTQYF. The entire variable domain, with the rest obtained from reference TRBV7-9 and TRBJ2-3, is as follows: DTGVSQNPRHKITKRGQNVTFRCDPISEHNRLYWYRQTLGQGPEFLTYFQNEAQLEKSRLLSDRFSAERPKGSFSTLEIQRTEQGDSAMYLCASSRKGGAGATDTQYFGPGTRLTVL.

This clone was counted once. J is TRBJ2-2 and V is TRBV28; 8 nucleotides match TRBD1. Germline V gives CDR1 MDHEN, CDR2 SYDVKM. This CDR3 has 16 amino acids. Unmatched junction bases numbered 12, after V lost 5 bases and J lost 7 bases. For the CDR3, the DNA is TGTGCCAGCAGTCATCTATTGACAGGGGTCGACGGGGAGCTGTTTTTT. Residues: CASSHLLTGVDGELFF. The full variable domain, rest sourced from reference TRBV28 and TRBJ2-2, is DVKVTQSSRYLVKRTGEKVFLECVQDMDHENMFWYRQDPGLGLRLIYFSYDVKMKEKGDIPEGYSVSREKKERFSLILESASTNQTSMYLCASSHLLTGVDGELFFGEGSRLTVL.

In the case of this clone: The missing conserved phenylalanine or tryptophan at the end of this CDR3 makes a read error likely. The rearrangement links TRBV6-5 to TRBJ1-1, with 8 bases aligning to TRBD1. Losses at the gene ends were 6 bases for V and 7 bases for J; bases not matched to a gene: 7. CDR3 size: 13 residues. Germline assignment: CDR1 MNHEY and CDR2 SVGAGI. In DNA, the CDR3 is TGTGCCAGCAGCCAAGGACAGGGCATTGAAGCTTTCTCT. It specifies CASSQGQGIEAFS.

The chain couples TRBV28 to TRBJ2-5, with 8 bases that match TRBD1. Germline CDR1 and CDR2: MDHEN and SYDVKM. Trimming cost V 6 bases and J 1 base; bases outside gene matches: 4. CDR3 length: 14 residues. Here the CDR3 reads CASRPDRVQETQYF. In nucleotides, the CDR3 is TGTGCCAGCAGACCGGACAGGGTCCAAGAGACCCAGTACTTC.

The chain has TRBV28 and TRBJ1-5; tentative D call: TRBD1 (6 bases). Trimming took 4 bases from V and 4 from J, leaving 14 bases between them. This CDR3 contains 15 residues. The germline V gene encodes CDR1 MDHEN and CDR2 SYDVKM. CDR3 sequence reads: CASSSNRDTNQPQHF. The CDR3 nucleotides are TGTGCCAGCAGTTCAAATCGGGACACTAATCAGCCCCAGCATTTT. The variable domain in full, completed from reference TRBV28 and TRBJ1-5, reads DVKVTQSSRYLVKRTGEKVFLECVQDMDHENMFWYRQDPGLGLRLIYFSYDVKMKEKGDIPEGYSVSREKKERFSLILESASTNQTSMYLCASSSNRDTNQPQHFGDGTRLSIL.

This clone is deemed medium-sized. The genes are TRBV10-1 and TRBJ2-5; D not certain. This CDR3 has 14 amino acids. Per germline, CDR1 WNHNN and CDR2 SYGVQD (reference sequence). V was cut by 0 bases and J by 6 bases, with 11 bases left in between. The CDR3 region is CASSESRGLQTQYF. Here the CDR3 DNA reads TGCGCCAGCAGTGAGTCTAGAGGCCTACAGACCCAGTACTTC.

The chain has TRBV7-8 and TRBJ1-5; TRBD1 aligns across 10 bases. This CDR3 spans 17 amino acids. Germline lookup yields CDR1 SGHVS and CDR2 FQNEAQ. V was pared by 1 base and J by 5 bases, with 8 bases of the junction left unmatched. CDR3 residues: CASSLVRDRGFHQPQHF. CDR3 nucleotide sequence: TGTGCCAGCAGCTTAGTAAGGGACAGGGGATTTCATCAGCCCCAGCATTTT.

This rearrangement joins TRBV5-4 to TRBJ1-2; 8 bases map to TRBD1. The V segment lost 2 bases and the J segment 4 bases; nucleotides outside the gene matches: 7. The length of the CDR3 is 15 residues. CDR1 is SGHNT and CDR2 is YYREEE in the germline V gene (reference sequence). The CDR3 loop is CASSFSDRGVYGYTF. CDR3 in DNA: TGTGCCAGCAGCTTTTCTGACAGGGGAGTCTATGGCTACACCTTC.

The chain joins TRBV19 to TRBJ2-1, with TRBD1 as a possible D gene (6 bases). Germline-derived CDR1 and CDR2 are LNHDA and SQIVND (reference sequence). V shed 1 base and J shed 7 bases, with 17 bases lying between them. This CDR3 region has 16 residues. CDR3 amino acids: CASSIGGPPRKNEQFF. DNA of the CDR3: TGTGCCAGTAGTATAGGGGGGCCTCCCCGTAAGAATGAGCAGTTCTTC.

The chain is built from TRBV21-1 and TRBJ1-1; the table's D call, TRBD1, has no DNA check behind it. TRBV21-1 is classified as a pseudogene. This CDR3 is 21 amino acids long. Here the CDR3 reads CASSKELKGDRDSLMNTEAFF. In DNA form, the CDR3 reads TGTGCCAGCAGCAAAGAATTAAAGGGGGACAGGGATAGTCTCATGAACACTGAAGCTTTCTTT.

The chain joins TRBV20-1 to TRBJ1-2, with a weak D call TRBD1 (5 bases). V was shortened by 5 bases and J by 3 bases, with 7 bases between the two germline ends. Germline values: CDR1 DFQATT, CDR2 SNEGSKA (reference sequence). The length of the CDR3 is 11 residues. CDR3 bases: TGCAGTGCTCAGGGCGACTATGGCTACACCTTC. Translated, it gives CSAQGDYGYTF.

The rearrangement joins TRBV6-6 to TRBJ2-5; tentatively, D is TRBD1 (5 bases). Germline V gene lookup returns CDR1 MNHNY and CDR2 SVGAGI (reference sequence). The V end was cut by 9 bases, the J end by 0 bases, with 11 bases between. The CDR3 covers 13 residues. CDR3 amino acids: CASVSDNQETQYF. Written as DNA, the CDR3 is TGTGCCAGTGTGTCGGACAACCAAGAGACCCAGTACTTC.

The chain recombines TRBV11-2 with TRBJ1-6; D unresolved. The ends were cut back, 1 base at V and 0 bases at J, with 13 bases in the middle. This CDR3 is 18 amino acids long. Germline CDR1 is SGHAT and CDR2 is FQNNGV. CDR3 bases: TGTGCCAGCAGCTTAGGAGTCGGGTCGAGCTCCTATAATTCACCCCTCCACTTT. Translated: CASSLGVGSSSYNSPLHF.

The chain couples TRBV28 to TRBJ2-7; possible D gene TRBD1, 6 bases. The CDR3 length is 14 residues. The germline V and J ends were trimmed by 6 bases and 0 bases, with 12 bases remaining between them. Germline CDR1 MDHEN, CDR2 SYDVKM. Here the CDR3 DNA reads TGTGCCAGCAGGCCGGGACACCTCTCCTACGAGCAGTACTTC. It yields the protein CASRPGHLSYEQYF. Full variable domain (rest looked up from reference TRBV28 and TRBJ2-7): DVKVTQSSRYLVKRTGEKVFLECVQDMDHENMFWYRQDPGLGLRLIYFSYDVKMKEKGDIPEGYSVSREKKERFSLILESASTNQTSMYLCASRPGHLSYEQYFGPGTRLTVT.

The chain couples TRBV12-5 to TRBJ2-7; the D gene is possibly TRBD1 (6 bases). The CDR3 length is 20 residues. V was clipped by 5 bases and J by 3 bases, with 32 bases between them. Germline lookup yields CDR1 LGHNT and CDR2 FRNRAP. In DNA form, the CDR3 reads TGTGCTAGTGGTCCCACCCGAGCCTCATCGACAGGCATTTTTCGCTACGAGCAGTACTTC. It yields the protein CASGPTRASSTGIFRYEQYF.

The chain is built from TRBV14 and TRBJ1-2; a weak D match, TRBD1 (6 bases). Trimming stripped 0 bases from V and 5 bases from J, with 25 bases between. The V gene's germline CDR1 is SGHDN and CDR2 FVKESK. There are 19 residues in the CDR3. The DNA of the CDR3 is TGTGCCAGCAGCCAAGACCCCCTCCTCCCCAGGGGAGTTGGTTATGGCTACACCTTC. Its translation: CASSQDPLLPRGVGYGYTF.

The chain combines TRBV19 with TRBJ1-5, with D tentatively TRBD1 (6 bases). CDR1 LNHDA and CDR2 SQIVND come from the germline V gene (reference sequence). The CDR3 is 18 amino acids. V was trimmed by 3 bases and J by 0 bases, leaving 18 bases between them. The DNA of the CDR3 is TGTGCCAGTAGTATGGCCCCTATTCAGGGGTATAGCAATCAGCCCCAGCATTTT. Protein sequence: CASSMAPIQGYSNQPQHF.

The V and J genes are TRBV7-2 and TRBJ1-4; possible D gene TRBD1, 5 bases. Trimming shortened V by 1 base and J by 3 bases, and 9 bases separated the two germline ends. This CDR3 is 15 amino acids long. The germline gives CDR1 SGHTA, CDR2 FQGNSA. For the CDR3, the DNA is TGTGCCAGCAGCTTAGTTCCGGGGGCTAATGAAAAACTGTTTTTT. It yields the protein CASSLVPGANEKLFF.

The rearrangement links TRBV2 to TRBJ1-2; maybe TRBD1 (5 bases). CDR1 and CDR2 from the germline V gene are SNHLY and FYNNEI. The CDR3 length is 15 residues. Trimming shortened V by 6 bases and J by 4 bases, and 18 bases separated the two germline ends. CDR3 residues: CASSRDGTLGYGYTF. The CDR3 region has the DNA TGTGCCAGCAGCAGGGACGGGACTTTAGGCTATGGCTACACCTTC.

This chain connects TRBV4-1 to TRBJ2-1; 10 bases agree with TRBD2. Germline CDR1 reads MGHRA; CDR2 reads YSYEKL. The CDR3 contains 20 residues. V shed 0 bases, J shed 3 bases, and the junction held 14 bases outside the gene matches. DNA of the CDR3: TGCGCCAGCAGCCAAGATCCCAGCGGGGGGGCATCAGGGATCTACAATGAGCAGTTCTTC. Its translation is CASSQDPSGGASGIYNEQFF.

The chain joins TRBV28 to TRBJ2-2; D possibly corresponds to TRBD2 (5 bases). Per the germline V gene, CDR1 is MDHEN and CDR2 is SYDVKM. V shed 6 bases and J shed 8 bases, with 16 bases lying between them. CDR3 length: 14 amino acids. The CDR3 coding sequence is TGTGCCAGCAGCCGTGCCGGGGTGGCTGGGGAGCTGTTTTTT. It encodes CASSRAGVAGELFF.

This chain connects TRBV11-2 to TRBJ2-5, with 8 bases lining up with TRBD2. This CDR3 is 15 amino acids long. The ends lost 5 bases at V and 3 bases at J; junction bases unmatched: 8. Per the germline V gene, CDR1 is SGHAT and CDR2 is FQNNGV. The CDR3, as DNA: TGTGCCAGCAGCGGGTCCCCGGGGGGGGAAGAGACCCAGTACTTC. Amino acid sequence: CASSGSPGGEETQYF.

The V gene is TRBV6-1, the J gene TRBJ2-7; TRBD2 aligns across 8 bases. CDR1 and CDR2 from the germline V gene are MNHNS and SASEGT. The CDR3 covers 15 residues. J gave up 0 bases and V 10 bases, and 11 bases lay outside the gene matches. The CDR3 loop is CATTTRSGGSYEQYF. The CDR3 nucleotides read TGTGCCACCACCACGCGCAGCGGGGGCTCCTACGAGCAGTACTTC.

This chain joins TRBV6-5 and TRBJ1-1; TRBD1 might be the D (5 bases). V shed 2 bases and J shed 5 bases, with 12 bases lying between them. The CDR3 loop spans 14 amino acids. Germline CDR1 MNHEY, CDR2 SVGAGI. CDR3 sequence reads: CASSYEGARTEAFF. The CDR3 nucleotides read TGTGCCAGCAGTTACGAAGGGGCCAGAACTGAAGCTTTCTTT.

This rearrangement joins TRBV2 to TRBJ1-5; D is unresolved. There are 14 residues in the CDR3. Trimming shortened V by 7 bases and J by 3 bases, and 13 bases separated the two germline ends. Germline-derived CDR1 and CDR2 are SNHLY and FYNNEI. Here the CDR3 DNA reads TGTGCCAGCAATTGGGGAGGGAACAATCAGCCCCAGCATTTT. It codes for CASNWGGNNQPQHF.

This clone has just one count. The genes are TRBV29-1 and TRBJ2-1; 10 positions match TRBD1. The CDR3 loop spans 15 amino acids. CDR1 and CDR2 from the germline V gene are SQVTM and ANQGSEA. The trim removed 3 bases at V and 7 bases at J, leaving 9 bases unmatched. CDR3 in amino acids: CSVESRQGARNEQFF. In DNA, the CDR3 is TGCAGCGTTGAGAGCCGACAGGGGGCCCGAAATGAGCAGTTCTTC.

The chain employs TRBV7-9 and TRBJ2-1; no clear D. Trimming pared 8 bases from V and 0 bases from J, leaving 8 bases between. Looked up from germline, CDR1 is SEHNR and CDR2 is FQNEAQ (reference sequence). CDR3 size: 13 residues. This CDR3 is CASVESSYNEQFF. Written as DNA, the CDR3 is TGTGCCAGCGTCGAGAGCTCCTACAATGAGCAGTTCTTC.

V usage is TRBV18 and J usage is TRBJ1-2; possible D gene TRBD1, 5 bases. CDR1 and CDR2 from the germline V gene are KGHSH and LQKENI. This CDR3 is 14 amino acids long. V lost 2 bases and J 0 bases, leaving 7 bases between the germline ends. Written as DNA, the CDR3 is TGTGCCAGCTCACCAGGGGGGACTAACTATGGCTACACCTTC. Its translation: CASSPGGTNYGYTF. Drawing the rest from reference TRBV18 and TRBJ1-2, the complete variable domain is NAGVMQNPRHLVRRRGQEARLRCSPMKGHSHVYWYRQLPEEGLKFMVYLQKENIIDESGMPKERFSAEFPKEGPSILRIQQVVRGDSAAYFCASSPGGTNYGYTFGSGTRLTVV.

The chain couples TRBV6-1 to TRBJ2-7; weak D call: TRBD2 (5 bases). With 6 bases removed from V and 1 base from J, the gap between germline ends came to 16 bases. There are 15 residues in the CDR3. CDR1 is MNHNS, CDR2 SASEGT, per germline. DNA of the CDR3: TGTGCCAGCAGACAGCAGGACTGGGCGTCCTACGAGCAGTACTTC. This translates into CASRQQDWASYEQYF.

The chain is built from TRBV18 and TRBJ2-7; 7 nucleotides match TRBD1. Germline V CDR1 and CDR2: KGHSH, LQKENI. CDR3 length: 13 residues. The V segment lost 4 bases and the J segment 2 bases; nucleotides outside the gene matches: 2. The CDR3 coding sequence is TGTGCCAGCTCACTGGACAGGACCTACGAGCAGTACTTC. Protein sequence: CASSLDRTYEQYF.

The J gene is TRBJ1-1, the V gene TRBV5-1, with 9 bases fitting TRBD1. After removal of 7 bases from V and 6 bases from J, the junction contained 1 base not matched to a gene. CDR1 and CDR2 from the germline V gene are SGHRS and YFSETQ. This CDR3 is built from 11 residues. The CDR3 loop is CASWDRAEAFF. The CDR3 nucleotides are TGCGCCAGCTGGGACAGGGCTGAAGCTTTCTTT.